These 16 T cell receptor beta chains originate from one sample sequenced in a study of identical twins. TCRdb reprocessed the 5' RACE reads via MiXCR and lists one record per CDR3 protein. The data show 500,000 to 650,000 distinct CDR3 sequences, 7.1% seen once. These data also formed part of another study, on yellow fever vaccine responses in identical twins.

Sample: PBMCs. These receptors were collected from a woman between 18 and 29 years old in good health.

This clonotype was counted only a few times. The chain has TRBV20-1 and TRBJ1-3; maybe TRBD1 (5 bases). The V end lost 0 bases, the J end lost 2 bases, and 11 bases lay between the germline ends. This CDR3 has 15 amino acids. Germline values: CDR1 DFQATT, CDR2 SNEGSKA (reference sequence). The CDR3 DNA reads TGCAGTGCTAGAGATCCAAGGGGAACTGGAAACACCATATATTTT. It is translated as CSARDPRGTGNTIYF.

The sample holds many counts of this clonotype. The CDR3 loop is CATSETRPRNTQYF. CDR3 nucleotide sequence: TGTGCCACCAGTGAGACCCGCCCGAGAAATACGCAGTATTTT. The chain employs TRBV24-1 and TRBJ2-3; D ambiguous. The CDR3 has 14 residues. The germline V gene has CDR1 KGHDR and CDR2 SFDVKD. Trimming removed 4 bases from V and 7 bases from J, with 14 bases in between.

This clonotype was detected ten times or more. The chain recombines TRBV5-1 with TRBJ1-1; D remains unclear. The CDR3 is 14 amino acids. Germline V gene lookup returns CDR1 SGHRS and CDR2 YFSETQ. V was cut by 4 bases and J by 1 base, with 11 bases left in between. CDR3 nucleotides: TGCGCCAGCAGCCCTTTCGGCGGGAACACTGAAGCTTTCTTT. It yields the protein CASSPFGGNTEAFF.

This clonotype was counted between two and nine times. CDR3 region: CSVVGRESLWEQYF. CDR3 DNA sequence: TGCAGCGTTGTAGGGCGGGAGAGCCTTTGGGAGCAGTACTTC. The rearrangement joins TRBV29-1 to TRBJ2-7; 7 nucleotides agree with TRBD2. The germline V gene has CDR1 SQVTM and CDR2 ANQGSEA. J was trimmed by 7 bases and V by 4 bases; bases with no gene match: 13. This CDR3 is 14 amino acids long.

This clonotype was counted many times. This chain connects TRBV4-1 to TRBJ2-7; the D is unclear. Trimming left V 4 bases short and J 0 bases short, with 10 bases between. Germline loops: CDR1 MGHRA, CDR2 YSYEKL. This CDR3 region has 14 residues. The chain's CDR3 is CASSLEVFSYEQYF. As DNA, the CDR3 is TGCGCCAGCAGCCTCGAAGTATTCTCCTACGAGCAGTACTTC.

This clonotype was counted many times. The chain carries TRBV29-1 and TRBJ2-1; TRBD2 aligns across 14 bases. Trimming removed 5 bases from V and 7 bases from J; junction bases left unmatched: 10. There are 16 residues in the CDR3. Looked up from germline, CDR1 is SQVTM and CDR2 is ANQGSEA. CDR3 sequence (DNA): TGCAGCGTTCCCCCGGGACTAGCGGGGGTTGAGAATGAGCAGTTCTTC. Amino acids: CSVPPGLAGVENEQFF.

The V gene is TRBV20-1, the J gene TRBJ2-5; 10 bases map to TRBD2. CDR3 length: 15 amino acids. V gave up 0 bases and J gave up 5 bases; unmatched junction bases: 6. CDR1 and CDR2 (germline): DFQATT, SNEGSKA (reference sequence). In DNA form, the CDR3 reads TGCAGTGCTAGAGATCCTAGCGGGGGTCGTGAGACCCAGTACTTC. Residues: CSARDPSGGRETQYF.

The chain employs TRBV10-3 and TRBJ2-2; 7 bases agree with TRBD1. Germline V gene sequence: CDR1 ENHRY, CDR2 SYGVKD. CDR3 length equals 13 residues. The ends lost 11 bases at V and 4 bases at J; junction bases unmatched: 7. In DNA form, the CDR3 reads TGTGCCTCGGAAGGGACAGCCACCGGGGAGCTGTTTTTT. The encoded protein is CASEGTATGELFF.

This clonotype was seen at least ten times. This sequence joins TRBV29-1 and TRBJ1-1, with TRBD1 matching over 7 bases. Germline V gene sequence: CDR1 SQVTM, CDR2 ANQGSEA. V was clipped by 1 base and J by 4 bases; unmatched bases: 6. This CDR3 has 14 amino acids. CDR3 bases: TGCAGCGTTGAAGTTGCCCAGGGGGTCACTGAAGCTTTCTTT. It is translated as CSVEVAQGVTEAFF.

Ten or more counts support this clonotype. The chain links TRBV5-1 to TRBJ2-5; D remains unclear. Germline V lookup: CDR1 SGHRS, CDR2 YFSETQ. The CDR3 has 14 residues. Trimming left V 0 bases short and J 5 bases short, with 11 bases between. CDR3 protein: CASSLEGRRETQYF. CDR3 DNA: TGCGCCAGCAGCTTGGAGGGCCGCCGGGAGACCCAGTACTTC.

This clonotype was counted ten times or more. This chain joins TRBV20-1 and TRBJ2-3, with 8 bases aligning to TRBD2. This CDR3 comprises 16 residues. Germline CDR1 reads DFQATT; CDR2 reads SNEGSKA (reference sequence). J gave up 3 bases and V 3 bases, and 11 bases lay outside the gene matches. The CDR3 nucleotides read TGCAGTGCTAGTGGGGCAGGAAGCGGGAGTACAGATACGCAGTATTTT. It encodes CSASGAGSGSTDTQYF.

The chain recombines TRBV21-1 with TRBJ2-7; the tabulated D call, TRBD1, remains unverified against the DNA. TRBV21-1 constitutes a pseudogene. CDR3 size: 14 residues. The CDR3 DNA sequence: TGTGCCAGCAGGAGGGGGCCCCGTTCCTACGAGCAGTACTTC. Translating gives CASRRGPRSYEQYF.

The chain links TRBV20-1 to TRBJ1-1; TRBD1 might be the D (6 bases). From germline, CDR1 is DFQATT and CDR2 SNEGSKA (reference sequence). Trimming stripped 5 bases from V and 0 bases from J, with 10 bases between. The CDR3 runs 13 residues. CDR3 protein: CSAYQGMNTEAFF. In DNA form, the CDR3 reads TGCAGTGCTTATCAGGGGATGAACACTGAAGCTTTCTTT.

This clonotype was observed many times. CDR3 nucleotides: TGCAGCGTTGAAGACAACCCCGGGACAGGGATACCGCACTATGGCTACACCTTC. Its protein product is CSVEDNPGTGIPHYGYTF. This sequence joins TRBV29-1 and TRBJ1-2, with TRBD1 matching 9 bases. With 0 bases clipped from V and 3 bases from J, the junction kept 14 bases outside the gene matches. Per the germline V gene, CDR1 is SQVTM and CDR2 is ANQGSEA. The CDR3 contains 18 residues.

CDR3 in DNA: TGTGCCAGCAGCTTAGTCGGGAGGGTGATCGTCCACAATGAGCAGTTCTTC. This sequence encodes CASSLVGRVIVHNEQFF. The chain joins TRBV7-2 to TRBJ2-1, with 8 bases lining up with TRBD2. The CDR3 covers 17 residues. The trim removed 1 base at V and 5 bases at J, leaving 10 bases unmatched. CDR1 and CDR2 from the germline V gene are SGHTA and FQGNSA. The whole variable domain, remainder taken from reference TRBV7-2 and TRBJ2-1, is GAGVSQSPSNKVTEKGKDVELRCDPISGHTALYWYRQSLGQGLEFLIYFQGNSAPDKSGLPSDRFSAERTGGSVSTLTIQRTQQEDSAVYLCASSLVGRVIVHNEQFFGPGTRLTVL.

The chain is built from TRBV4-1 and TRBJ2-3; TRBD1 matches at 7 bases. The CDR3 consists of 16 residues. The V segment lost 0 bases and the J segment 3 bases; nucleotides outside the gene matches: 6. Germline V gene sequence: CDR1 MGHRA, CDR2 YSYEKL. CDR3 sequence reads: CASSQDRGGVTDTQYF. DNA for the CDR3: TGCGCCAGCAGCCAAGATCGAGGGGGCGTAACAGATACGCAGTATTTT.